Listed below are T cell receptor beta chains from one sample, sequenced in a study of cytomegalovirus exposure and HLA in healthy donors. The data were produced by immunoSEQ multiplex PCR, yet TCRdb's version contains in-frame clones alone and is incomplete. Counted here are more than 150,000 clones, around 85% occurring once; the ten biggest clones make up 1% to 1.5%. The sample taken for sequencing was PBMCs. The receptors shown here come from a man aged 45-65 years in good health and CMV-seropositive. Each CDR3 is given with its conserved first and last residue. D genes are given only for firm matches. Clone size is shown for a subset of rows, as once, few, many or a class of expanded clone.

TRBJ2-3 | TRBD1 | once | TRBV6-1 | CALSRDRVTDTQYF | TGTGCCCTTTCCCGGGACAGGGTCACAGATACGCAGTATTTT
TRBJ1-2 | NA | NA | TRBV5-1 | CASSDPGSESTMGYTF | TGCGCCAGCAGCGATCCTGGGTCTGAATCAACTATGGGCTACACCTTC
TRBJ1-6 | TRBD1 | NA | TRBV30 | CAWSRLGQGKGSPLHF | TGTGCCTGGAGTAGGCTGGGACAGGGGAAAGGTTCACCCCTCCACTTT
TRBJ1-5 | NA | few | TRBV30 | CAWNSQSNQPQHF | TGTGCCTGGAACTCTCAATCCAATCAGCCCCAGCATTTT
TRBJ1-6 | TRBD1 | NA | TRBV5-1 | CASSLGGTANSPLHF | TGCGCCAGCAGCTTGGGCGGGACAGCTAATTCACCCCTCCACTTT
TRBJ2-5 | TRBD1 | NA | TRBV7-9 | CASSLGGTGGPETQYF | TGTGCCAGCAGCTTAGGAGGGACAGGGGGACCAGAGACCCAGTACTTC
TRBJ2-1 | TRBD2 | NA | TRBV19 | CASKGRLPGGDNEQFF | TGTGCCAGTAAGGGAAGGTTACCGGGGGGGGACAATGAGCAGTTCTTC
TRBJ2-7 | NA | NA | TRBV7-2 | CASSFRQEWEQYF | TGTGCCAGCAGTTTCCGACAGGAATGGGAGCAGTACTTC
TRBJ1-5 | NA | NA | TRBV6-5 | CASSYAGGKPQHF | TGTGCCAGCAGTTATGCAGGAGGGAAACCCCAGCATTTT
TRBJ1-5 | NA | once | TRBV5-1 | CASSLDSWGLNQPQHF | TGCGCCAGCAGCTTGGACAGTTGGGGCCTCAATCAGCCCCAGCATTTT